This T cell receptor beta chain was retrieved from a study of blood T cells in healthy people across ages. The germline V gene encodes CDR1 SGDLS and CDR2 YYNGEE. The CDR3 runs 12 residues. V was shortened by 1 base and J by 7 bases, with 9 bases between the two germline ends. Sample-barcoded 5' priming and a J-beta primer mix drove a second PCR of 7 to 11 cycles. TCRdb reprocessed the 5' RACE reads via MiXCR and lists one record per CDR3 protein. The repertoire holds around 1,100,000 distinct CDR3 sequences, with 35% to 45% as singletons. A few counts support this clonotype. Drawn from each donor were 8.5 to 10 milliliters of peripheral blood.

This receptor was obtained from a man between 18 and 29 years old in good health. Sequencing used blood. This chain uses TRBV9 with TRBJ2-7, with D perhaps TRBD1 or TRBD2 (5 bases each). The CDR3 DNA follows: TGTGCCAGCAGCGTATTTGAGGGGGAGCAGTACTTC. This translates into CASSVFEGEQYF.